This entry is about one TCR beta chain. The data were obtained in a study of blood T cell repertoires in COVID-19. At the level of the study: Acute and convalescent COVID-19 samples came from the United States, Italy and Spain. In each case, the material was cDNA or gDNA derived from T cells, B-cell-depleted T cells, or PBMCs.

In the authors' methods: Reference gene primer amplification gave nucleated cell count estimates. Sequenced by immunoSEQ multiplex PCR; TCRdb stores in-frame clones only, minus some. That table gives V, J and clone size, and the DNA gave D and trimming. The table has some 360,000 clones, roughly nine tenths seen once. Patients at the Seattle site were enrolled during active infection and followed longitudinally. CDR1 SGHRS and CDR2 YFSETQ come from the germline V gene. With V trimmed by 3 bases and J by 2 bases, 8 bases remained unmatched. There are 16 residues in the CDR3. This TCR came from a woman in her sixties with COVID-19, enrolled during active disease. Specimen: peripheral blood. The gene calls are TRBV5-1 and TRBJ1-1, with 9 bases identical to TRBD1. The CDR3 bases are TGCGCCAGCAGCTATTGGACAGGGGCCTATAACACTGAAGCTTTCTTT. Amino acids: CASSYWTGAYNTEAFF.